This TCR beta chain comes out of a study of a mutant IDH1 vaccine in newly diagnosed glioma. Time point noted: week 11, during vaccination. One vaccine dose held 300 ug of mutant IDH1 20-mer peptide and came with topical imiquimod. The data were produced by immunoSEQ multiplex PCR, yet TCRdb's version contains in-frame clones alone and is incomplete. The sample has about 66,000 clones; roughly 80% are singletons. Points on this clone: Its antigen is currently unknown.

This specimen consisted of PBMCs, obtained from a glioma patient whose treatment included an IDH1 peptide vaccine. This TCR was sampled from a woman aged 45-59 years with glioma.

CDR3 amino acids: CASSASYEQYF. CDR3 coding DNA: TGTGCCAGCAGTGCGAGTTACGAGCAGTACTTC. This chain links TRBV2 with TRBJ2-7; D not certain. Trimming left V 4 bases short and J 4 bases short, with 5 bases between. Germline V gives CDR1 SNHLY, CDR2 FYNNEI. This CDR3 spans 11 amino acids.